This TCR beta chain was observed in a study of long-term antiretroviral therapy in people with HIV (dated by TCRdb to between 2022 and 2023). With respect to the entire study: The earliest samples were collected approximately a decade before the 2015 WHO recommendation for immediate ART, a period when ART was typically delayed until CD4 counts fell. No cross-contamination during QIAcube processing was shown when test extractions of a monoclonal T-cell line were performed alongside fewer than 35 polyclonal samples. Eleven of the 30 participants with HIV were female. From a few dozen adults with confirmed HIV infection, the cohort provided around 180 cryopreserved PBMC samples, gathered serially across a mean of about 6 years (range 1-12). A retrospective serial study tested whether ART initiation and durable HIV suppression were associated with changes in peripheral blood TRB repertoire composition and diversity.

A remark on this clone: Its antigen is unknown. Within one base of it there is no much larger clone, and no base qualities were kept.

Inclusion was restricted to participants for whom at least one PBMC sample before ART initiation and at least two post-ART samples were available. Every participant with HIV received treatment in the United States of America. Cryopreserved samples of about 0.95-10 million PBMC were thawed and washed before DNA extraction. At the time of the earliest PBMC sample for each participant with HIV, ages ranged from about 23 to 60 years. PBMC samples were contributed by each participant from 1-4 timepoints before ART initiation and 2-8 timepoints after ART initiation, with a median of 7 samples. Serial HIV viral load, CD4+ T-cell count, ART history and demographic data were obtained for every participant. Genomic DNA was extracted from unsorted PBMC with a Qiagen kit on a QIAcube, processed in batches of 12 samples. The immunoSEQ hsTCRB v3.0 assay was used at survey level resolution to sequence the TRB variable region. The targeted TRB sequencing depth was roughly 40,000-55,000 T-cell genomes per sample. TRB libraries were pooled and sequenced on an Illumina MiSeq using a v3 150-cycle kit. As for how the authors treated the data: Repertoire analysis ran in R within a reproducible Nextflow workflow covering QC, data transformation and analysis. LymphoSeq2, an R package for exploring AIRR-Seq data, was used to implement custom analyses. Several samples that produced fewer than 5000 total TRB sequences were removed, so approximately 170 HIV repertoires were analyzed. Of the roughly 190 retained HIV repertoires, about 60 were collected before and more than 120 after ART initiation. Each repertoire was downsampled to 5000 TRB nucleotide sequences, and summary statistics were averaged across 100 downsampling iterations. Only TRB sequences with CDR3 regions of at least seven amino acids were retained for analysis. Diversity was measured with a Shannon entropy-derived clonality score and the Gini coefficient. In the repertoire networks, any two of the top 5000 CDR3 amino acid sequences were connected whenever the two sequences differed by an edit distance of one. For TRB CDR3 amino acid sequences, antigen specificity groups and MHC restriction were predicted with GLIPH2. To flag known associations with CMV, EBV, HIV or tissue antigens, CDR3 amino acid sequences were compared against VDJdb and McPAS-TCR. Pre-ART, post-ART and control groups were compared with Wilcoxon signed-rank tests and Holm-Bonferroni correction. Not all clones reach the TCRdb copy of this immuneACCESS table, which keeps in-frame sequences only. Checked studies attribute under half of the gap to unresolved V genes and leave the rest unexplained. The V and J calls and clone size are taken from that table; D and trimming were inferred from the DNA. The sample contains around 12,000 clones, 60% to 80% of them found a single time. Roughly 10% of the sample lies in the top ten.

What the work shows at the level of the full study, not this receptor alone: The repertoire was dominated across all time points by expanded TRB clones identified before ART initiation, although this dominance was seen to fluctuate and to decrease in many PLHIV after ART. Inferences about post-ART repertoire changes are limited because no data were available on ART adherence, viral resistance or therapy changes. Starting ART was linked to a significant rise in TRB diversity, yet even with long-term ART the diversity remained significantly lower than in transplant donor controls. Narrower CDR3 length ranges were observed in HIV repertoires than in controls, and an antigen-experienced repertoire with only a slight naive shift after ART was suggested by the network structure. Since PBMC availability was limited, sequencing covered only the TCR beta chain, with no alpha chain pairing. The samples span the years 2004 to 2017, and the ART regimens used at that time may not be as effective as current regimens. Because cell numbers in pre-ART samples were limited, unsorted PBMC were profiled instead of sorted CD4+ and CD8+ T cells.

CDR1 and CDR2 are drawn from the germline V gene: LGHNA, YNFKEQ. The junction shows trimming of 0 bases on V and 4 bases on J, and the gene matches do not reach 12 bases of it. The CDR3 goes from the cysteine to the phenylalanine over 18 residues. Only CDR3 DNA remains: 54 bases, in frame from the first base. The chain joins TRBV4-2 to TRBJ2-1; 7 central nucleotides agree with TRBD2. This TCR came from a middle-aged woman with HIV. The sample was unsorted PBMCs, taken 0.8 years before starting antiretroviral therapy. In nucleotides, the sequence is TGTGCCAGCAGCCAAGATAAGGTGGGGAGGGATATTTACAATGAGCAGTTCTTC. This sequence encodes CASSQDKVGRDIYNEQFF.